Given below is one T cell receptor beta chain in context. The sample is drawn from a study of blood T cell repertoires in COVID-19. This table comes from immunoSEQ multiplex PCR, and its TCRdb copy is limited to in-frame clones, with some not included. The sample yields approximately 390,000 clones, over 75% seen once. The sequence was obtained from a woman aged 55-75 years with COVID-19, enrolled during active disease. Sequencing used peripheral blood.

Here the CDR3 DNA reads TGCGCCAGCAGCTCACTAGCGGGAGCCTACAATGAGCAGTTCTTC. This sequence encodes CASSSLAGAYNEQFF. V gene TRBV5-1 combines with J gene TRBJ2-1; 11 positions match TRBD2. Germline V gene data show CDR1 as SGHRS and CDR2 as YFSETQ. The CDR3 runs 15 residues. The trim removed 3 bases at V and 2 bases at J, leaving 1 base unmatched.